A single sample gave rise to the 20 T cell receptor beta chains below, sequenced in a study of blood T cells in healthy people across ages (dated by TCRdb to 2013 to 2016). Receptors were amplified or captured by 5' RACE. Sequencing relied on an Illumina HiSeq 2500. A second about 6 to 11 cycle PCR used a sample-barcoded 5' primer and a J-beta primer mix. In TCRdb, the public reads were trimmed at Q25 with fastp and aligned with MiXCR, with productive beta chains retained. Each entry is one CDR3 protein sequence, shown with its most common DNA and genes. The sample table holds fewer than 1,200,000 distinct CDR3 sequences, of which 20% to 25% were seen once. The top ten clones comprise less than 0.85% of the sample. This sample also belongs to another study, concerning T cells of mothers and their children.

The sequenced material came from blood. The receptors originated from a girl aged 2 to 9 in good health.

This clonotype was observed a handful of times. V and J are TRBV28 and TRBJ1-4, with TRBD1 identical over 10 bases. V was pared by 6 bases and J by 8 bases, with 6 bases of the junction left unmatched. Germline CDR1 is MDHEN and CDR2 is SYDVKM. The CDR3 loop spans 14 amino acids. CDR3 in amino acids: CASRRRTGGEKLFF. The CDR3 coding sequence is TGTGCCAGCAGGAGAAGGACAGGGGGAGAAAAACTGTTTTTT.

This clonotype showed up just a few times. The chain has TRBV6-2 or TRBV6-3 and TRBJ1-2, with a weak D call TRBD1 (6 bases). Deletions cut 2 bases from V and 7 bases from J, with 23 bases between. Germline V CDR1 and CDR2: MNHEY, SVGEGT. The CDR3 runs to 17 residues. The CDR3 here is CASSYGGTSISVGGYTF. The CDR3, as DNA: TGTGCCAGCAGTTACGGGGGGACATCCATCTCGGTCGGTGGCTACACCTTC.

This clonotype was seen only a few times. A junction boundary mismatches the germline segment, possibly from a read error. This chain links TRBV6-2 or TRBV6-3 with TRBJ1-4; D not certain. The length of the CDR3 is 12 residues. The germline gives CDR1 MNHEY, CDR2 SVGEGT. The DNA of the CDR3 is TGTGCCAGCACTTACAGACCTGAAAAACTGTTTTTT. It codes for CASTYRPEKLFF.

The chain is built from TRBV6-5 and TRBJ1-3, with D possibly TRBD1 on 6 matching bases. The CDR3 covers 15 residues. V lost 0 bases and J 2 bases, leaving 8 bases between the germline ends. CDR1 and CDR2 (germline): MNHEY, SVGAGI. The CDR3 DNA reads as TGTGCCAGCAGTTACTCTGGGGGGCCTGGAAACACCATATATTTT. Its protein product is CASSYSGGPGNTIYF.

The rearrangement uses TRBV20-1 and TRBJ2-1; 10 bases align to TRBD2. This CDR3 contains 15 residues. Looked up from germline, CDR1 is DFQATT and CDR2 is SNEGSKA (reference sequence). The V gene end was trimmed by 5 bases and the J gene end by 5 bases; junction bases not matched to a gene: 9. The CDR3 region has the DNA TGCAGTGCTTTGGCGGGACTAGCGATTAACAATGAGCAGTTCTTC. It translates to CSALAGLAINNEQFF.

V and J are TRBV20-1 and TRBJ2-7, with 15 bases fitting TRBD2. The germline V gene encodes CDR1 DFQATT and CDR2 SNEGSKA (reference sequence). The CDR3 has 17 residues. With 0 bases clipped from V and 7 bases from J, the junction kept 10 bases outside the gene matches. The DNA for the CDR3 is TGCAGTGCTAGAGAGGGACTAGCGGGAGGACTCCTACTAGAGCAGTACTTC. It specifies CSAREGLAGGLLLEQYF.

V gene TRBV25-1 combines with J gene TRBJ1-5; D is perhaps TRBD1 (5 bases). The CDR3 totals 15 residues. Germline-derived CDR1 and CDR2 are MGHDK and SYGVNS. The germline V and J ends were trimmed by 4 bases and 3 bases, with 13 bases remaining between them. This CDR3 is CASSASDGTNQPQHF. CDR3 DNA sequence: TGTGCCAGCAGTGCCTCTGACGGGACCAATCAGCCCCAGCATTTT.

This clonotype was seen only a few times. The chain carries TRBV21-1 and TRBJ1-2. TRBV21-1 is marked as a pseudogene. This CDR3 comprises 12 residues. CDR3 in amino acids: CASSKEGRGYTF. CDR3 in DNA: TGTGCCAGCAGCAAAGAAGGGAGGGGCTACACCTTC.

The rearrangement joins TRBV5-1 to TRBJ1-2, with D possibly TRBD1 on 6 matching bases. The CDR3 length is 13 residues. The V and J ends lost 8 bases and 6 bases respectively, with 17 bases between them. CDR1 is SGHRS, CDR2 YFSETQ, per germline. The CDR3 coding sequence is TGCGCCAGTCGTCCGGGACACGAGAATGGCTACACCTTC. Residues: CASRPGHENGYTF.

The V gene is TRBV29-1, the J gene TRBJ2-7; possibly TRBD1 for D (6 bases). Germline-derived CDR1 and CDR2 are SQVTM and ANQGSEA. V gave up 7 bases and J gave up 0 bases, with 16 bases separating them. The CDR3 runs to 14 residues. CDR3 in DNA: TGCAGCGCTTACCGGGACACCAGCTCCTACGAGCAGTACTTC. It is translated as CSAYRDTSSYEQYF.

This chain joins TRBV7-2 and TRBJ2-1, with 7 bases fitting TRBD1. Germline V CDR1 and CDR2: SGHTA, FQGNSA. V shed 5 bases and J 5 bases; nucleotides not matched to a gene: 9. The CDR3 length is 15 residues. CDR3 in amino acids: CASSPGTESHNEQFF. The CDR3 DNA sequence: TGTGCCAGCAGCCCCGGGACAGAATCCCACAATGAGCAGTTCTTC.

In DNA, the CDR3 is TGTGCCACCAGCAGAGATCGACAGCCGGGGGAGACCCAGTACTTC. Protein product: CATSRDRQPGETQYF. The J gene is TRBJ2-5, the V gene TRBV15; D may match TRBD1 or TRBD2 (5 bases each). Germline V lookup: CDR1 LNHNV, CDR2 YYDKDF (reference sequence). The CDR3 totals 15 residues. The V and J ends lost 0 bases and 5 bases respectively, with 13 bases between them.

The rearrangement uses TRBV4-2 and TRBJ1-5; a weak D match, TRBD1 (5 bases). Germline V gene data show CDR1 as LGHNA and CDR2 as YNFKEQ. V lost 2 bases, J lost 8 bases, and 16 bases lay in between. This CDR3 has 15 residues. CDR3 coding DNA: TGTGCCAGCAGCCAATTGGACGGGGGTCGGGAGCCCCAGCATTTT. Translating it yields CASSQLDGGREPQHF.

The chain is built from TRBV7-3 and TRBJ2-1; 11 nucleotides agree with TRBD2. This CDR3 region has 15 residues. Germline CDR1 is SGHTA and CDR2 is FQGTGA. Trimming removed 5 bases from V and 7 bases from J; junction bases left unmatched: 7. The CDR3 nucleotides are TGTGCCAGCAGCCCTATAGCGGGAGGGATAAATGAGCAGTTCTTC. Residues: CASSPIAGGINEQFF.

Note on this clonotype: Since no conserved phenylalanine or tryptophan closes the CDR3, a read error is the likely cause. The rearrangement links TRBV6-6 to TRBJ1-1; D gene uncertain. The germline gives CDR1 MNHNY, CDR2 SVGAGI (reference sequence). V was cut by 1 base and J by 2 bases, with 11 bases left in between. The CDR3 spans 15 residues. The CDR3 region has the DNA TGTGCCAGCAGTTACTATTCCCCACCAAACACTGAAGCTTTCTCT. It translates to CASSYYSPPNTEAFS.

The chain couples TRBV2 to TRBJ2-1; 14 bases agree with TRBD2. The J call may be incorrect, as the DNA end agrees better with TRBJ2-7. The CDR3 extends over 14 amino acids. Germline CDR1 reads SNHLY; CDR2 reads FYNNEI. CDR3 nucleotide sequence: TGTGCCAGTCGGACTAGCGGGAGGTCCCACGAGCAGTACTTC. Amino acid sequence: CASRTSGRSHEQYF.

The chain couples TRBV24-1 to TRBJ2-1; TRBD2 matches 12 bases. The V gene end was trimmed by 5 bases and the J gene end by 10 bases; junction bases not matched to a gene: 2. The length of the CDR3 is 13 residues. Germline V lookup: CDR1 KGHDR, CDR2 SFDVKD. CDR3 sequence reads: CATSALAGGEQFF. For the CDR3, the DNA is TGTGCCACCAGTGCTCTAGCGGGAGGGGAGCAGTTCTTC.

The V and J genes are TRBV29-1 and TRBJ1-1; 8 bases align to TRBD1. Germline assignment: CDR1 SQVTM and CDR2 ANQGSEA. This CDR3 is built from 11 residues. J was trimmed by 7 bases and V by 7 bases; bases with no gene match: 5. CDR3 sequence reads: CSARTGLEAFF. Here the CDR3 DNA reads TGCAGCGCCCGGACAGGGCTTGAAGCTTTCTTT. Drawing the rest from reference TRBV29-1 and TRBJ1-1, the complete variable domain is SAVISQKPSRDICQRGTSLTIQCQVDSQVTMMFWYRQQPGQSLTLIATANQGSEATYESGFVIDKFPISRPNLTFSTLTVSNMSPEDSSIYLCSARTGLEAFFGQGTRLTVV.

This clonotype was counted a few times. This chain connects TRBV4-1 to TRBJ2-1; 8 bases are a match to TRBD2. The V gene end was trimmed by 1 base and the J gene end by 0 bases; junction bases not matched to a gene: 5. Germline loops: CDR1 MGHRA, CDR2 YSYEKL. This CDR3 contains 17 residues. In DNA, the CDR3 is TGCGCCAGCAGCCAAGCATGGGCGGGAGGCTCCTACAATGAGCAGTTCTTC. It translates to CASSQAWAGGSYNEQFF.

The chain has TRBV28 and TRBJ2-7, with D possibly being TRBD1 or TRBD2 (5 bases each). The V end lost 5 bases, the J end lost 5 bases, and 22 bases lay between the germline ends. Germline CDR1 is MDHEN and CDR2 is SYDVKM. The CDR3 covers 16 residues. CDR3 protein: CASSPSLEGTFDEQYF. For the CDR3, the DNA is TGTGCCAGCAGTCCTTCTCTTGAAGGGACGTTCGACGAGCAGTACTTC.